The 5 T cell receptor beta chains listed next were all sequenced from one sample in a study of control samples from healthy donors and cancer patients (dated by TCRdb to 2018 to 2021). Library creation used the immunoSEQ multiplex PCR assay. TCRdb carries this immuneACCESS record with in-frame sequences only. Its versions omit some clonotypes, under half of them owing to an unresolved V gene in the studies checked, with the rest unexplained. The sample data list 45,000 to 65,000 clones, and almost 90% of these were observed just once. The biggest ten clones account for almost 40% of the sample. Material: PBMCs. The receptors come from a middle-aged man with head and neck cancer.

The rearrangement links TRBV6-5 to TRBJ2-1, with D tentatively TRBD2 (6 bases). CDR3 size: 13 residues. V was clipped by 5 bases and J by 3 bases, with 8 bases between them. Germline CDR1 and CDR2: MNHEY and SVGAGI. In nucleotides, the CDR3 is TGTGCCAGCAGTAGGGACTTCTACAATGAGCAGTTCTTC. Protein product: CASSRDFYNEQFF.

The chain is built from TRBV7-9 and TRBJ2-1; TRBD2 matches 12 bases. Germline values: CDR1 SEHNR, CDR2 FQNEAQ (reference sequence). J lost 7 bases, V lost 7 bases, and 5 bases had no gene match. The CDR3 sequence is 14 residues long. Here the CDR3 DNA reads TGTGCCAGCATCTACCTAGCGGGGGGGAATGAGCAGTTCTTC. It specifies CASIYLAGGNEQFF.

The rearrangement links TRBV6-2 or TRBV6-3 to TRBJ1-2, with 7 bases identical to TRBD1. Germline trimming cut 6 bases from V and 1 base from J; bases unmatched to any gene: 23. Germline CDR1 reads MNHEY; CDR2 reads SVGEGT. The CDR3 is 20 residues long. CDR3 protein: CASSRTGPATTVDNNYGYTF. The CDR3 coding sequence is TGTGCCAGCAGCCGGACAGGCCCCGCAACCACGGTTGATAATAACTATGGCTACACCTTC.

CDR3 loop: CASSLSGDPNVLTF. CDR3 DNA: TGTGCCAGCAGCTTATCAGGGGATCCCAACGTCCTGACTTTC. V usage is TRBV5-5 and J usage is TRBJ2-6; perhaps TRBD1 as D (6 bases). CDR1 and CDR2 from the germline V gene are SGHKS and YYEKEE (reference sequence). The CDR3 has 14 residues. V dropped 2 bases and J dropped 8 bases, with 11 bases sitting between them.

The chain employs TRBV3-1 (or the pseudogene TRBV3-2) and TRBJ2-7; D is uncertain. V lost 0 bases and J 3 bases, leaving 18 bases between the germline ends. Germline V lookup: CDR1 LGHDT, CDR2 YNNKEL (reference sequence). The CDR3 runs to 17 residues. DNA of the CDR3: TGTGCCAGCAGCCAAGATCATAGCCGGTACAGCTTCTACGAGCAGTACTTC. Translation: CASSQDHSRYSFYEQYF.